This T cell receptor (beta chain) was sequenced for a study of blood T cell repertoires in COVID-19. Source study methods: Reference gene primer amplification gave nucleated cell count estimates. Data came from immunoSEQ multiplex PCR; TCRdb stores just in-frame clones and leaves some out. V, J and clone size derive from that table, while D and trimming were established from the DNA sequence. This table holds about 300,000 clones, less than 85% found once. Followed longitudinally, the Seattle patients had been enrolled during active infection. Sequencing input: peripheral blood. The TCR sequence derives from a human donor with COVID-19, enrolled during active disease. The donor label of this sample is uncertain.

CDR3 loop: CASSPTGSSYNEQFF. The CDR3 region has the DNA TGTGCCAGCAGTCCTACAGGGAGCTCCTACAATGAGCAGTTCTTC. V usage is TRBV28 and J usage is TRBJ2-1, with D perhaps TRBD1 (6 bases). V was trimmed by 5 bases and J by 0 bases, leaving 11 bases between them. The length of the CDR3 is 15 residues. The germline V gene encodes CDR1 MDHEN and CDR2 SYDVKM.